This is a list of T cell receptor beta chains from one sample in a study of early T cells in non-severe SARS-CoV-2 infection. TCRdb re-analysed the 5' RACE reads in MiXCR, keeping a single row per CDR3 protein. The sample includes roughly 54,000 distinct CDR3 sequences, around 5.6% of them seen just once. Sequencing was carried out using whole blood. The receptors shown here come from an adult who was a healthcare worker with PCR-confirmed SARS-CoV-2 infection or an uninfected control (not recorded which). CDR3s include the opening cysteine and the closing phenylalanine or tryptophan. Fields, in order: J gene, D gene, clone size, V gene, CDR3 protein, CDR3 DNA. D genes are given only for firm matches. The listing skips clone size in some rows; elsewhere it reads once, few, many or a size class.

J: TRBJ1-1; D: TRBD1; size: few; V: TRBV11-2; CDR3: CASSYKPGTGWTEAFF; DNA: TGTGCCAGCAGCTACAAACCAGGGACAGGGTGGACTGAAGCTTTCTTT
J: TRBJ1-2; D: NA; size: many; V: TRBV5-4; CDR3: CASRDRTASYGYTF; DNA: TGTGCCAGCAGGGACAGAACTGCTTCCTATGGCTACACCTTC
J: TRBJ2-7; D: NA; size: NA; V: TRBV3-1; CDR3: CASSQRSTRGVYEQYF; DNA: TGTGCCAGCAGCCAAAGGAGTACTCGAGGTGTCTACGAGCAGTACTTC
J: TRBJ2-2; D: TRBD2; size: NA; V: TRBV7-6; CDR3: CASSFGVAGTTGELFF; DNA: TGTGCCAGCAGCTTCGGAGTAGCGGGGACCACCGGGGAGCTGTTTTTT
J: TRBJ1-1; D: NA; size: many; V: TRBV12-3/TRBV12-4; CDR3: CASSDRNTEAFF; DNA: TGTGCCAGCAGTGACAGGAACACTGAAGCTTTCTTT
J: TRBJ2-7; D: TRBD1; size: NA; V: TRBV7-2; CDR3: CASSLGGNSYEQYF; DNA: TGTGCCAGCAGCCTAGGGGGCAACTCCTACGAGCAGTACTTC
J: TRBJ2-7; D: NA; size: few; V: TRBV13; CDR3: CASSRSRGYEQYF; DNA: TGTGCCAGCAGCCGATCCAGGGGCTACGAGCAGTACTTC
J: TRBJ2-3; D: NA; size: many; V: TRBV7-9; CDR3: CASSPRGAGTDTQYF; DNA: TGTGCCAGCAGCCCCCGTGGGGCGGGCACAGATACGCAGTATTTT
J: TRBJ2-3; D: NA; size: many; V: TRBV28; CDR3: CASSSTADTQYF; DNA: TGTGCCAGCAGTTCCACCGCAGATACGCAGTATTTT
J: TRBJ1-1; D: TRBD1; size: many; V: TRBV6-5; CDR3: CASSLRGRVTEAFF; DNA: TGTGCCAGCAGCCTCAGGGGGCGGGTCACTGAAGCTTTCTTT
J: TRBJ1-5; D: TRBD1; size: many; V: TRBV7-8; CDR3: CASSLDRGGGQPQHF; DNA: TGTGCCAGCAGTCTGGACAGGGGCGGGGGACAGCCCCAGCATTTT
J: TRBJ2-7; D: NA; size: few; V: TRBV6-6; CDR3: CASRWSGGTYEQYF; DNA: TGTGCCAGCAGGTGGTCGGGGGGCACCTACGAGCAGTACTTC
J: TRBJ2-3; D: NA; size: few; V: TRBV4-1; CDR3: CASSQVSGGDTQYF; DNA: TGCGCCAGCAGCCAGGTGAGCGGAGGTGATACGCAGTATTTT
J: TRBJ2-2; D: TRBD2; size: many; V: TRBV5-5; CDR3: CASSQGLADPTGELFF; DNA: TGTGCCAGCAGCCAGGGACTAGCGGATCCCACCGGGGAGCTGTTTTTT
J: TRBJ2-7; D: NA; size: many; V: TRBV29-1; CDR3: CSVEATGFSEQYF; DNA: TGCAGCGTCGAAGCTACAGGGTTTTCCGAGCAGTACTTC
J: TRBJ2-7; D: TRBD1; size: many; V: TRBV12-3/TRBV12-4; CDR3: CASSAPAGQGTSYEQYF; DNA: TGTGCCAGCAGTGCTCCCGCGGGACAGGGCACTTCCTACGAGCAGTACTTC
J: TRBJ1-2; D: NA; size: few; V: TRBV6-1; CDR3: CASSEAPGVGYTF; DNA: TGTGCCAGCAGTGAAGCTCCGGGAGTCGGCTACACCTTC
J: TRBJ2-6; D: NA; size: many; V: TRBV10-3; CDR3: CAISAAVRTAGANVLTF; DNA: TGTGCCATCAGTGCAGCCGTGAGGACGGCTGGGGCCAACGTCCTGACTTTC
J: TRBJ2-3; D: TRBD1; size: NA; V: TRBV11-1; CDR3: CASSGGGTGGFTDTQYF; DNA: TGTGCCAGCAGCGGCGGCGGGACAGGGGGTTTCACAGATACGCAGTATTTT
J: TRBJ1-1; D: TRBD1; size: few; V: TRBV7-2; CDR3: CASSRDRGHTEAFF; DNA: TGTGCCAGCAGTCGGGACAGGGGGCACACTGAAGCTTTCTTT
J: TRBJ2-1; D: NA; size: NA; V: TRBV18; CDR3: CASSPPGYNEQFF; DNA: TGTGCCAGCTCACCACCAGGCTACAATGAGCAGTTCTTC
J: TRBJ1-2; D: NA; size: few; V: TRBV2; CDR3: CASSEVTYRSHGYTF; DNA: TGTGCCAGCAGTGAAGTAACTTATCGGTCCCATGGCTACACCTTC
J: TRBJ1-1; D: NA; size: NA; V: TRBV10-1; CDR3: CASSDSHTEAFF; DNA: TGCGCCAGCAGTGACAGCCACACTGAAGCTTTCTTT
J: TRBJ1-4; D: NA; size: NA; V: TRBV12-3/TRBV12-4; CDR3: CASSPQGRLNEKLFF; DNA: TGTGCCAGCAGTCCCCAAGGACGGCTTAATGAAAAACTGTTTTTT
J: TRBJ2-3; D: NA; size: NA; V: TRBV28; CDR3: CASSLRGRQYF; DNA: TGTGCCAGCAGTTTGAGGGGGAGGCAGTATTTT
J: TRBJ2-3; D: NA; size: many; V: TRBV11-2; CDR3: CASSPSRLSPDTQYF; DNA: TGTGCCAGCAGCCCTTCTCGGCTGTCTCCAGATACGCAGTATTTT
J: TRBJ1-1; D: NA; size: many; V: TRBV7-6; CDR3: CASSPRGGMDTEAFF; DNA: TGTGCCAGCAGCCCCCGGGGGGGCATGGACACTGAAGCTTTCTTT
J: TRBJ1-2; D: NA; size: many; V: TRBV30; CDR3: CAWSGAPFRQAKEGGYTF; DNA: TGTGCCTGGAGCGGCGCACCCTTCCGACAGGCCAAAGAGGGTGGCTACACCTTC
J: TRBJ2-3; D: NA; size: many; V: TRBV20-1; CDR3: CSARVGPGTDTQYF; DNA: TGCAGTGCTAGAGTGGGGCCTGGCACAGATACGCAGTATTTT